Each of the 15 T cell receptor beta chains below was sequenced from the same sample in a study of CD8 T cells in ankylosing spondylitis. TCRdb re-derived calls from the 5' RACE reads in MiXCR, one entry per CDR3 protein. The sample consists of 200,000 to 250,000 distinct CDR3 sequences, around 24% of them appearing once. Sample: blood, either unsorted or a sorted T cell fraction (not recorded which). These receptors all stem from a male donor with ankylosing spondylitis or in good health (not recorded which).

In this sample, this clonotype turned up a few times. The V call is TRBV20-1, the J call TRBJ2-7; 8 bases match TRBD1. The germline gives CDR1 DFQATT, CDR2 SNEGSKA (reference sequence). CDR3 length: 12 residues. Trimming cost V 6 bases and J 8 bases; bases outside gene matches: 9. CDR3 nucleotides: TGCAGTGCGGAGGGACAGGACTTACAGCAGTACTTC. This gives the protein CSAEGQDLQQYF.

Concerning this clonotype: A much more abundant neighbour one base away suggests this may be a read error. The CDR3 DNA is TGCAGCGTTGGCAGGGGCCAAAAGACCCAGTACTTC. Its translation is CSVGRGQKTQYF. The rearrangement joins TRBV29-1 to TRBJ2-5, with a tentative D call TRBD1 (6 bases). Germline CDR1 is SQVTM and CDR2 is ANQGSEA. There are 12 residues in the CDR3.

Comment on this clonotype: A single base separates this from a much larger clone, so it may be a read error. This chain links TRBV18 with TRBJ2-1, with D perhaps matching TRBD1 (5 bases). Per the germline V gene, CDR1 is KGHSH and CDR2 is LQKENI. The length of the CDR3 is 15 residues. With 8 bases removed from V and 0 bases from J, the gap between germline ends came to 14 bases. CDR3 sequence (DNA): TGTGCCAGCATTAGACAGTCCGTCTCCTACAATGAGCAGTTCTTC. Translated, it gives CASIRQSVSYNEQFF.

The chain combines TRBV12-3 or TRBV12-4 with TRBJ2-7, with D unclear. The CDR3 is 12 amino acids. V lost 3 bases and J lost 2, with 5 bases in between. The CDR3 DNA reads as TGTGCCAGCAGTTTCGCCCCCTACGAGCAGTACTTC. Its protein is CASSFAPYEQYF.

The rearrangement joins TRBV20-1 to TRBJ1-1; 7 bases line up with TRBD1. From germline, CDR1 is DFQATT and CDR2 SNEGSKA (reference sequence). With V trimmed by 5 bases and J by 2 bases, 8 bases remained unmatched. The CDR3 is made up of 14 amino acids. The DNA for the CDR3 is TGCAGTGCTGCCCGACAGGGTAAAAACACTGAAGCTTTCTTT. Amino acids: CSAARQGKNTEAFF.

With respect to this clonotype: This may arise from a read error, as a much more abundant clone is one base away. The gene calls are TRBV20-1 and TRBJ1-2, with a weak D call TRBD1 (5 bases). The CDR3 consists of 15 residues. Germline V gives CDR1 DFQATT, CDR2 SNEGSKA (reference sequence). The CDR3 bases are TGCAGTCCTAGGGAGGCACAGGTTGCTAACTATGGCTACACCTTC. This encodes CSPREAQVANYGYTF.

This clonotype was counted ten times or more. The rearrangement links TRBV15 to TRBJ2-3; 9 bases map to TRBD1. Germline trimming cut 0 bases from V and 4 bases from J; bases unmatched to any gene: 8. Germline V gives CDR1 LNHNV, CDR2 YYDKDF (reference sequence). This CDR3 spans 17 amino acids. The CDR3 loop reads CATSRDFGDRVADTQYF. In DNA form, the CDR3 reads TGTGCCACCAGCAGAGATTTCGGGGACAGGGTCGCAGATACGCAGTATTTT.

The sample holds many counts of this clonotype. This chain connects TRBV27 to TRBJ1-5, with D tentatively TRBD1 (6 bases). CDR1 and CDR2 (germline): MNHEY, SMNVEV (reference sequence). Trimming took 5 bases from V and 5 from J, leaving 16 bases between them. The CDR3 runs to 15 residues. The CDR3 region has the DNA TGTGCCAGCAGTCCCCCCGACAGGCGATATCAGCCCCAGCATTTT. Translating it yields CASSPPDRRYQPQHF.

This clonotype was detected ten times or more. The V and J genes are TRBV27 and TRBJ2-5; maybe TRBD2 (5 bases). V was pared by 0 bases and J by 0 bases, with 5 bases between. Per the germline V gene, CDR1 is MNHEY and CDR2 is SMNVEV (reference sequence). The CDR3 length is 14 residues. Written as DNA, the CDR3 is TGTGCCAGCAGTTTATCGACTAACCAAGAGACCCAGTACTTC. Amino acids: CASSLSTNQETQYF.

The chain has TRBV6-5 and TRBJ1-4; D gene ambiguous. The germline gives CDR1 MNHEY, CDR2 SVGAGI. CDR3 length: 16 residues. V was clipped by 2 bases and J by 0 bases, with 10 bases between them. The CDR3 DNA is TGTGCCAGCAGTTACAGTCCGGGAACAACTAATGAAAAACTGTTTTTT. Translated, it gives CASSYSPGTTNEKLFF.

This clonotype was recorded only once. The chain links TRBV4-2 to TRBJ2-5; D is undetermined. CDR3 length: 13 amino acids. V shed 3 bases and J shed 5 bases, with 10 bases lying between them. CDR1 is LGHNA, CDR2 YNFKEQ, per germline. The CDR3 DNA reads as TGTGCCAGCAGCCACGACCTCGAGGAGACCCAGTACTTC. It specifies CASSHDLEETQYF.

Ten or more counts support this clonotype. CDR3 DNA sequence: TGTGCCAGCAGCTTAGACCCATACACAGATACGCAGTATTTT. Its protein is CASSLDPYTDTQYF. The chain links TRBV7-2 to TRBJ2-3; D is unresolved. Per the germline V gene, CDR1 is SGHTA and CDR2 is FQGNSA. This CDR3 has 14 residues. V lost 1 base and J lost 2, with 7 bases in between.

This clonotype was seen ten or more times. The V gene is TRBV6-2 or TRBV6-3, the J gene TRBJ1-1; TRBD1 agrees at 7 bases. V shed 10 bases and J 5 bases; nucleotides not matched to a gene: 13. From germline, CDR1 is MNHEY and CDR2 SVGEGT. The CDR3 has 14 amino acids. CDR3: CAIADRQGRTEAFF. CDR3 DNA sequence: TGTGCCATCGCGGACCGACAGGGAAGGACTGAAGCTTTCTTT.

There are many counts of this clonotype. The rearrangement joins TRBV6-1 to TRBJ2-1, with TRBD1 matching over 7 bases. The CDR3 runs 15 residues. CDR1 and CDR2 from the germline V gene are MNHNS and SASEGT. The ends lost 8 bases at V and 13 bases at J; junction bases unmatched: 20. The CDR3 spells CASADGTAKLLSQFF. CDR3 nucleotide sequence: TGTGCCAGCGCCGATGGGACAGCAAAACTCCTAAGTCAGTTCTTC.

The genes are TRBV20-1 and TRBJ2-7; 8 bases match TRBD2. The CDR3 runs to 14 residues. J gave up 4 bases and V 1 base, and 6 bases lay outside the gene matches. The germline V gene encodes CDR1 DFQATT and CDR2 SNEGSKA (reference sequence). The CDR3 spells CSARASGSRYEQYF. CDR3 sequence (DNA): TGCAGTGCTAGAGCAAGCGGGAGTAGGTACGAGCAGTACTTC.